The 23 T cell receptor beta chains presented below share a single source sample, sequenced in a study of T cell repertoires in cytomegalovirus infection. TCRdb fed the reads into MiXCR, producing one record per CDR3 protein. The sample holds hundreds of thousands of distinct CDR3 sequences, approximately 33% seen once. The sequencing sample was made of PBMCs. Every receptor here comes from a human donor in good health (CMV status not recorded). Some clones in this sample may be carry-over from other donors' samples.

This clonotype has just a few counts. The chain combines TRBV4-1 with TRBJ1-2; D gene ambiguous. The CDR3 sequence is 15 residues long. Deletions cut 2 bases from V and 4 bases from J, with 14 bases between. Germline CDR1 and CDR2: MGHRA and YSYEKL. The CDR3 nucleotides are TGCGCCAGCAGCCAACTATTTGTACGGGGCTATGGCTACACCTTC. Its translation: CASSQLFVRGYGYTF.

CDR3 residues: CAISGDGDYEQYF. For the CDR3, the DNA is TGTGCCATCAGCGGGGACGGAGACTACGAGCAGTACTTC. This chain uses TRBV10-3 with TRBJ2-7, with D perhaps matching TRBD1 or TRBD2 (5 bases each). V lost 6 bases to trimming and J lost 3 bases, with 12 bases between them. Germline lookup yields CDR1 ENHRY and CDR2 SYGVKD. This CDR3 has 13 amino acids.

This clonotype appeared a few times. The CDR3 sequence is CAISESGKETQYF. In DNA, the CDR3 is TGTGCCATCAGTGAATCAGGCAAAGAGACCCAGTACTTC. V and J are TRBV10-3 and TRBJ2-5, with D hard to call. Germline V gene sequence: CDR1 ENHRY, CDR2 SYGVKD. The CDR3 is 13 residues long. Trimming removed 3 bases at V and 3 bases at J, with 8 bases between.

The CDR3: CASSLIQTAYNEQFF. As DNA, the CDR3 is TGTGCCAGCAGCTTGATCCAGACAGCCTACAATGAGCAGTTCTTC. The chain joins TRBV5-8 to TRBJ2-1, with D tentatively TRBD1 (5 bases). Trimming removed 1 base at V and 2 bases at J, with 10 bases between. This CDR3 contains 15 residues. In germline, CDR1 is SGHTS, CDR2 YDEGEE.

This clonotype was detected a few times. The CDR3 protein is CASSMDERDGYTF. CDR3 nucleotide sequence: TGTGCCAGTAGTATGGACGAGCGAGATGGCTACACCTTC. The V call is TRBV19, the J call TRBJ1-2; D is unresolved. The CDR3 totals 13 residues. V lost 3 bases and J 6 bases, leaving 11 bases between the germline ends. CDR1 and CDR2 (germline): LNHDA, SQIVND (reference sequence).

As DNA, the CDR3 is TGTGCCAGCAGCTCGGACAGTAGTGCGGAGACCCAGTACTTC. It is translated as CASSSDSSAETQYF. The chain links TRBV12-3 or TRBV12-4 to TRBJ2-5; TRBD1 might be the D (6 bases). CDR3 size: 14 residues. The germline V and J ends were trimmed by 6 bases and 5 bases, with 16 bases remaining between them.

This clonotype was counted a few times. The rearrangement joins TRBV15 to TRBJ2-7, with D hard to call. From germline, CDR1 is LNHNV and CDR2 YYDKDF (reference sequence). The ends were cut back, 0 bases at V and 2 bases at J, with 14 bases in the middle. This CDR3 spans 16 amino acids. The CDR3 is CATSRDPPPSAYEQYF. Here the CDR3 DNA reads TGTGCCACCAGCAGAGATCCCCCACCCTCTGCCTACGAGCAGTACTTC.

As regards this clonotype: This could be a read error, since a much larger clone is one nucleotide away. The conserved final phenylalanine or tryptophan is absent from the CDR3, which likely points to a read error. The rearrangement links TRBV12-3 or TRBV12-4 to TRBJ2-5; perhaps TRBD2 as D (5 bases). This CDR3 region has 14 residues. V gave up 5 bases and J gave up 2 bases, with 12 bases separating them. CDR3: CASSLGLAQETQYL. The CDR3 DNA sequence: TGTGCCAGCAGTCTTGGACTGGCGCAAGAGACCCAGTACTTA.

The rearrangement uses TRBV4-1 and TRBJ1-1; no firm D call. Trimming pared 1 base from V and 3 bases from J, leaving 9 bases between. The CDR3 contains 14 residues. From germline, CDR1 is MGHRA and CDR2 YSYEKL. The CDR3 loop reads CASSQAHSHTEAFF. Written as DNA, the CDR3 is TGCGCCAGCAGCCAAGCGCACAGTCACACTGAAGCTTTCTTT.

This clonotype came up a few times. The V gene is TRBV6-2 or TRBV6-3, the J gene TRBJ1-1; D is unclear. The CDR3 has 15 amino acids. Germline CDR1 and CDR2: MNHEY and SVGEGT. The V end lost 2 bases, the J end lost 0 bases, and 10 bases lay between the germline ends. CDR3 nucleotide sequence: TGTGCCAGCAGTTACGGCAGCCCCCTGAACACTGAAGCTTTCTTT. Translating it yields CASSYGSPLNTEAFF.

The rearrangement links TRBV6-1 to TRBJ2-1; D perhaps matches TRBD1 (6 bases). This CDR3 comprises 13 residues. The V and J ends lost 1 base and 14 bases respectively, with 15 bases between them. Germline V CDR1 and CDR2: MNHNS, SASEGT. CDR3: CASSEVNRVWEFF. CDR3 bases: TGTGCCAGCAGTGAAGTTAACAGGGTTTGGGAGTTCTTC.

V and J are TRBV11-2 and TRBJ2-1; 8 bases match TRBD1. V shed 7 bases, J shed 9 bases, and the junction held 11 bases outside the gene matches. CDR1 SGHAT and CDR2 FQNNGV come from the germline V gene. This CDR3 has 14 amino acids. As DNA, the CDR3 is TGTGCCAGCATCGAGTGGTCAGGGGGCGGTGAGCAGTTCTTC. Protein: CASIEWSGGGEQFF.

Turning to this clonotype: Mismatch with germline at one junction end may stem from a read error. This chain links TRBV11-2 with TRBJ2-1; D uncertain. Per germline, CDR1 SGHAT and CDR2 FQNNGV. This CDR3 comprises 12 residues. The CDR3 loop is CASSLVVNEPFF. CDR3 sequence (DNA): TGTGCCAGCAGCTTAGTGGTCAATGAGCCGTTCTTC.

This clonotype was counted ten times or more. The chain combines TRBV7-2 with TRBJ1-1, with 7 bases matching TRBD1. The CDR3 has 16 amino acids. Trimming took 5 bases from V and 5 from J; bases not matched to a gene: 14. Per the germline V gene, CDR1 is SGHTA and CDR2 is FQGNSA. DNA for the CDR3: TGTGCCAGCAGCCAACGTAGACAGGGTAAAAAGACTGAAGCTTTCTTT. It specifies CASSQRRQGKKTEAFF.

In this sample, this clonotype turned up a few times. J is TRBJ2-3 and V is TRBV15, with TRBD2 identical over 9 bases. Germline lookup yields CDR1 LNHNV and CDR2 YYDKDF (reference sequence). V lost 6 bases, J lost 0 bases, and 13 bases stayed unmatched. The CDR3 has 18 amino acids. CDR3 DNA: TGTGCCACCAGTAGCCTAGCGGGACAAAGAGCTAGCACAGATACGCAGTATTTT. Its protein product is CATSSLAGQRASTDTQYF. The full variable domain, its missing parts supplied by reference TRBV15 and TRBJ2-3, is DAMVIQNPRYQVTQFGKPVTLSCSQTLNHNVMYWYQQKSSQAPKLLFHYYDKDFNNEADTPDNFQSRRPNTSFCFLDIRSPGLGDTAMYLCATSSLAGQRASTDTQYFGPGTRLTVL.

This clonotype was observed many times. This chain uses TRBV19 with TRBJ2-2, with TRBD2 matching over 13 bases. V lost 2 bases, J lost 4 bases, and 10 bases stayed unmatched. Germline V gives CDR1 LNHDA, CDR2 SQIVND (reference sequence). This CDR3 is built from 19 residues. The CDR3 loop reads CASSIRPLTSGGRTGELFF. The CDR3 DNA reads TGTGCCAGTAGTATACGCCCTCTGACTAGCGGGGGGCGCACCGGGGAGCTGTTTTTT. The variable domain in full, with the rest retrieved from reference TRBV19 and TRBJ2-2, is DGGITQSPKYLFRKEGQNVTLSCEQNLNHDAMYWYRQDPGQGLRLIYYSQIVNDFQKGDIAEGYSVSREKKESFPLTVTSAQKNPTAFYLCASSIRPLTSGGRTGELFFGEGSRLTVL.

This clonotype was recorded a few times. As DNA, the CDR3 is TGCGCCAGCAGCCAAGGACAGGGAGGGTATGGCTACACCTTC. Its protein product is CASSQGQGGYGYTF. The chain couples TRBV4-1 to TRBJ1-2; 7 positions agree with TRBD1. CDR3 length: 14 residues. Germline CDR1 MGHRA, CDR2 YSYEKL. J was trimmed by 5 bases and V by 1 base; bases with no gene match: 4.

The chain carries TRBV15 and TRBJ1-5; D remains unclear. The V gene's germline CDR1 is LNHNV and CDR2 YYDKDF (reference sequence). This CDR3 has 14 residues. Trimming stripped 4 bases from V and 0 bases from J, with 7 bases between. DNA of the CDR3: TGTGCCACCAGCACAGACTATAGCAATCAGCCCCAGCATTTT. Translated: CATSTDYSNQPQHF.

V usage is TRBV4-3 and J usage is TRBJ2-7; possible D gene TRBD1, 6 bases. V shed 7 bases and J shed 4 bases, with 17 bases lying between them. CDR3 length equals 14 residues. Germline V lookup: CDR1 LGHNA, CDR2 YSLEER. The CDR3 nucleotides are TGCGCCAGCATACCGTTGGGGGCTGCTTACGAGCAGTACTTC. Encoded protein: CASIPLGAAYEQYF.

This sequence joins TRBV6-5 and TRBJ1-1; 9 nucleotides align to TRBD1. Germline loops: CDR1 MNHEY, CDR2 SVGAGI. After removal of 6 bases from V and 6 bases from J, the junction contained 11 bases not matched to a gene. The CDR3 is made up of 15 amino acids. CDR3 nucleotide sequence: TGTGCCAGCAGACCGACCCGGGACAGGGTGTCTGAAGCTTTCTTT. Translated, it gives CASRPTRDRVSEAFF.

The sample holds a few counts of this clonotype. The genes are TRBV28 and TRBJ2-1; 12 bases map to TRBD2. This CDR3 contains 16 residues. V was pared by 2 bases and J by 6 bases, with 5 bases of the junction left unmatched. CDR1 and CDR2 (germline): MDHEN, SYDVKM. CDR3 in amino acids: CASSLASGGVRNEQFF. The CDR3 DNA reads TGTGCCAGCAGTTTAGCTAGCGGGGGGGTACGCAATGAGCAGTTCTTC.

The rearrangement joins TRBV7-9 to TRBJ2-7; the D gene is possibly TRBD1 (6 bases). The V end was cut by 5 bases, the J end by 4 bases, with 18 bases between. Germline lookup yields CDR1 SEHNR and CDR2 FQNEAQ (reference sequence). The CDR3 contains 15 residues. In nucleotides, the CDR3 is TGTGCCAGCAGCCTCACCCGGGACAAGATTTACGAGCAGTACTTC. It specifies CASSLTRDKIYEQYF.

This clonotype was recorded at least ten times. The CDR3 sequence is CASSQDRGTGANVLTF. The CDR3 DNA follows: TGCGCCAGCAGCCAAGATCGGGGGACCGGGGCCAACGTCCTGACTTTC. The chain combines TRBV4-1 with TRBJ2-6; D is possibly TRBD2 (6 bases). Germline V gene sequence: CDR1 MGHRA, CDR2 YSYEKL. CDR3 length equals 16 residues. Deletions cut 0 bases from V and 4 bases from J, with 10 bases between.